The clone carrying this T cell receptor beta chain was observed a handful of times. These data belong to a study of early T cells in non-severe SARS-CoV-2 infection. Study as a whole: From unsorted whole blood, bulk RNA was sequenced, and the chains remained unpaired.

A single record per CDR3 protein comes from TCRdb applying MiXCR to the 5' RACE reads. The sample holds 35,000 to 50,000 distinct CDR3 sequences; 20% to 25% are singletons and the top ten take around 5%. Germline-derived CDR1 and CDR2 are MNHEY and SVGAGI. The ends were cut back, 8 bases at V and 0 bases at J, with 12 bases in the middle. This CDR3 spans 14 amino acids. The chain combines TRBV6-5 with TRBJ2-3; D is uncertain. The sequence was obtained from an adult who was a healthcare worker with PCR-confirmed SARS-CoV-2 infection or an uninfected control (not recorded which). This material consisted of whole blood, taken at baseline. DNA for the CDR3: TGTGCCAGCGGGCTAGACTTTAGCACAGATACGCAGTATTTT. It codes for CASGLDFSTDTQYF.